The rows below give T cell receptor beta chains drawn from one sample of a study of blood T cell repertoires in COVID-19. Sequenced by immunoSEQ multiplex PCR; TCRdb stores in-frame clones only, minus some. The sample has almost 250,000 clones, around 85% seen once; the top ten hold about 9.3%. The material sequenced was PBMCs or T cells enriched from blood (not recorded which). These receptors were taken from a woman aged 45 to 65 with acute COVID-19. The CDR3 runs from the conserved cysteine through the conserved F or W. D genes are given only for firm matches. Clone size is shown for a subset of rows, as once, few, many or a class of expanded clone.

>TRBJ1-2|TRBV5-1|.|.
TGCGCCAGCAGATTTGGTTCGGCCTCCCCGGGCTATGGCTACACCTTC
CASRFGSASPGYGYTF
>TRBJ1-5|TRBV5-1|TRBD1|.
TGCGCCAGCAGCCCCGCAGGGGGCGAGCAGCCCCAGCATTTT
CASSPAGGEQPQHF
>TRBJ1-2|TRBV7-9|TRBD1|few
TGTGCCAGCAGCTTAGCGCAGGGGACAGCTTATGGCTACACCTTC
CASSLAQGTAYGYTF
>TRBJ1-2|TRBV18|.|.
TGTGCCAGCTCACTAACCTCCGCGACAGATTTACTACAGTATGGCTACACCTTC
CASSLTSATDLLQYGYTF
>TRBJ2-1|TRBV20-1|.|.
TGCAGTGCTAGTCTTCCCTACAATGAGCAGTTCTTC
CSASLPYNEQFF
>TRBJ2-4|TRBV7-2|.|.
TGTGCCAGCAGCGCCCGGGCCAAAAACATTCAGTACTTC
CASSARAKNIQYF
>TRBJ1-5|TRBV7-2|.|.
TGTGCCAGCAGCTTAGCGGACAGCGACCAGCCCCAGCATTTT
CASSLADSDQPQHF
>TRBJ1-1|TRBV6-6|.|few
TGTGCCAGCAGTTACCGGACAGACATGAACACTGAAGCTTTCTTT
CASSYRTDMNTEAFF
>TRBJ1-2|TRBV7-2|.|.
TGTGCCAGCAGCTTAGGGGGGGGTAGCATCTATGGCTACACCTTC
CASSLGGGSIYGYTF
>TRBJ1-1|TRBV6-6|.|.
TGTGCCAGCAACAACTTCAGGGTGGGGAGGACTGAAGCTTTCTTT
CASNNFRVGRTEAFF
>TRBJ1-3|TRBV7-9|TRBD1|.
TGTGCCAGCAGCTTACGGGGCCAGGGGGCGTCGGGAAACACCATATATTTT
CASSLRGQGASGNTIYF